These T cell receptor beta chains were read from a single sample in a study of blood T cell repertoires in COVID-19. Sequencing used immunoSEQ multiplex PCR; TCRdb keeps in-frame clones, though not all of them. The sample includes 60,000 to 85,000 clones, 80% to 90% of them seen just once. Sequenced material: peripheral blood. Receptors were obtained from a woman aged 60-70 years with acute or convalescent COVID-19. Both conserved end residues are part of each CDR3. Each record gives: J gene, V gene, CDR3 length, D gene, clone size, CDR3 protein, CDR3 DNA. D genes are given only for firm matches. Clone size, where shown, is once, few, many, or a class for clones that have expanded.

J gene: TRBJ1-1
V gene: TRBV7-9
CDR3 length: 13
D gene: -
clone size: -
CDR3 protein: CATTKTGNTEAFF
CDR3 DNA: TGTGCCACTACTAAAACAGGGAACACTGAAGCTTTCTTT

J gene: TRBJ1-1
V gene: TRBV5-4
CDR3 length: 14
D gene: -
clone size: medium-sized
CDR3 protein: CASSVDIMNTEAFF
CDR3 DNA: TGTGCCAGCAGCGTTGACATCATGAACACTGAAGCTTTCTTT

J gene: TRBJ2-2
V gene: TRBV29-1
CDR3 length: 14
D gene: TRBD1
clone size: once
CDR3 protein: CSVENRGQGGELFF
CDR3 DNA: TGCAGCGTTGAGAACAGGGGGCAAGGCGGGGAGCTGTTTTTT

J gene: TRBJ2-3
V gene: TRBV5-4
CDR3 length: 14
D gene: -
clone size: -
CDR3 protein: CASSARGKTDTQYF
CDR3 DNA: TGTGCCAGCAGCGCCCGGGGGAAGACAGATACGCAGTATTTT

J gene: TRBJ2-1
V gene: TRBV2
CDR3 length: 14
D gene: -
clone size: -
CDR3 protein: CASSEGGGDNEQFF
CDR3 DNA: TGTGCCAGCAGTGAAGGTGGAGGGGACAATGAGCAGTTCTTC

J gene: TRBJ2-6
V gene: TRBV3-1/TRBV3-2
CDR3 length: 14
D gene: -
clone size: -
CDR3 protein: CASSRSEGANVLTF
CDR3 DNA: TGTGCCAGCAGCCGTTCCGAGGGGGCCAACGTCCTGACTTTC

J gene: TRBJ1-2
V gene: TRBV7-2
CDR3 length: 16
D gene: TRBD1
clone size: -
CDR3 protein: CASSYDTGGGNYGYTF
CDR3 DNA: TGTGCCAGCAGCTATGATACAGGGGGCGGTAACTATGGCTACACCTTC

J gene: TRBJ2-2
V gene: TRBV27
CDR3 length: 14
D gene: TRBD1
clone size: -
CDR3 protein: CATQTGGYTGELFF
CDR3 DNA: TGTGCCACCCAGACAGGGGGCTACACCGGGGAGCTGTTTTTT

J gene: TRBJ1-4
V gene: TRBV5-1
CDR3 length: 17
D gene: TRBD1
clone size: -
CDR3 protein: CASSLVGTGATNEKLFF
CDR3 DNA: TGCGCCAGCAGCTTGGTTGGGACAGGTGCAACTAATGAAAAACTGTTTTTT

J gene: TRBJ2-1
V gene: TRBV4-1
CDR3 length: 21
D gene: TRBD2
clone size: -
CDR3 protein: CASSPAGELEASGGLSNEQFF
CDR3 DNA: TGCGCCAGCAGCCCCGCGGGGGAGTTAGAGGCTAGCGGGGGGCTGTCGAATGAGCAGTTCTTC

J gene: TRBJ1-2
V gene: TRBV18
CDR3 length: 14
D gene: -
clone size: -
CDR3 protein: CASSPQPQGSGYTF
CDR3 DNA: TGTGCCAGCTCACCTCAACCCCAGGGATCTGGCTACACCTTC

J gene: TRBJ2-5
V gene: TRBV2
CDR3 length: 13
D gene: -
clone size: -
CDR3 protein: CASSADRQETQYF
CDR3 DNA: TGTGCCAGCAGTGCAGACAGGCAAGAGACCCAGTACTTC

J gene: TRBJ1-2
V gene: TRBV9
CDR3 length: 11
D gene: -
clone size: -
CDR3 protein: CASSAYHGYTF
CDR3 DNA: TGTGCCAGCAGCGCCTATCATGGCTACACCTTC

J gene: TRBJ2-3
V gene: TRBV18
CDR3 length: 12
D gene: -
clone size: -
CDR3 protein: CASSTNTDTQYF
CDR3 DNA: TGTGCCAGCTCCACAAACACAGATACGCAGTATTTT

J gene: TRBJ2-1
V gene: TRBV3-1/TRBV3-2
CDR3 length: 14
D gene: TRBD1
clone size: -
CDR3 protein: CASSQGQGYNEQFF
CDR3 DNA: TGTGCCAGCAGCCAGGGACAGGGTTACAATGAGCAGTTCTTC

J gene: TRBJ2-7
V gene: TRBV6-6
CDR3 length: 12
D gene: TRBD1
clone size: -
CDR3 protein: CASNRQGAGQYF
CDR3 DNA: TGTGCCAGCAATCGACAGGGGGCAGGGCAGTACTTC

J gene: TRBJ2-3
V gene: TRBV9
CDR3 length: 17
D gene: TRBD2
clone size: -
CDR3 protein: CASSSFSGGEVTDTQYF
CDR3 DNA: TGTGCCAGCAGCTCCTTTAGCGGGGGGGAAGTCACAGATACGCAGTATTTT

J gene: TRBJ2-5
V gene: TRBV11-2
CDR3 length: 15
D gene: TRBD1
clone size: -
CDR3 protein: CASSLDSTGEETQYF
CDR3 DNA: TGTGCCAGCAGCTTAGATAGCACAGGGGAAGAGACCCAGTACTTC

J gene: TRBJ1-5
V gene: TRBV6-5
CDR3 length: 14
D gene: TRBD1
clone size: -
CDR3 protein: CASNLGDRDQPQHF
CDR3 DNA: TGTGCCAGCAACCTAGGGGACAGGGATCAGCCCCAGCATTTT

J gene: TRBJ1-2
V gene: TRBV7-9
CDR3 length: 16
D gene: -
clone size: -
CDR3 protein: CASSFREYPGVGGYTF
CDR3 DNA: TGTGCCAGCAGCTTCCGCGAGTACCCAGGGGTGGGTGGCTACACCTTC

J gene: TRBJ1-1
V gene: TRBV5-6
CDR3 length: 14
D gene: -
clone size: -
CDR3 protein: CASSKPTRNTEAFF
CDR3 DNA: TGTGCCAGCAGCAAGCCGACAAGAAACACTGAAGCTTTCTTT

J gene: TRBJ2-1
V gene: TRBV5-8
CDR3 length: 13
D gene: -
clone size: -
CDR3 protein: CASRRQSYNEQFF
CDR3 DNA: TGTGCCAGCAGGAGACAGAGCTACAATGAGCAGTTCTTC

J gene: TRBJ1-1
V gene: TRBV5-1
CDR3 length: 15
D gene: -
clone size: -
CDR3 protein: CASSLHDTLSTEAFF
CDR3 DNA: TGCGCCAGCAGCCTCCATGACACCTTGAGCACTGAAGCTTTCTTT

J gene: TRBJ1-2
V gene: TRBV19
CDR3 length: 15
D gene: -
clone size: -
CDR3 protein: CASSMMAELVYGYTF
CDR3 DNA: TGTGCCAGTAGTATGATGGCGGAATTGGTCTATGGCTACACCTTC

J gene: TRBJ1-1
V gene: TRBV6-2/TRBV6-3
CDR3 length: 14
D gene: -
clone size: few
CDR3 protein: CASSYSPGNTEAFF
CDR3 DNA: TGTGCCAGCAGTTACTCGCCGGGGAACACTGAAGCTTTCTTT

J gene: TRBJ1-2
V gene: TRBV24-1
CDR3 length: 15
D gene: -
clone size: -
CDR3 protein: CATSDESGGNYGYTF
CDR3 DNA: TGTGCCACCAGTGATGAGAGTGGAGGTAACTATGGCTACACCTTC

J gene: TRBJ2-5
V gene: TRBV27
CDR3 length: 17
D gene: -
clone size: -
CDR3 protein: CASSLSGLALVQETQYF
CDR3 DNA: TGTGCCAGCAGTTTATCTGGGCTAGCTCTGGTCCAAGAGACCCAGTACTTC

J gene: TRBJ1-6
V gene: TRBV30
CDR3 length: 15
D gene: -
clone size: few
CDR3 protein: CAWSSGTLNNSPLHF
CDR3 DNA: TGTGCCTGGTCCTCCGGGACACTCAATAATTCACCCCTCCACTTT